This T cell receptor beta chain is from a study of PD-1 blockade in classical Hodgkin lymphoma. Study-level points and caveats: Newly diagnosed patients had diversity similar to the baseline diversity of complete responders.

Every single patient, without exception, relapsed after autologous stem cell transplantation, and brentuximab vedotin exposure varied. Complete response, partial response or progressive disease were the best responses. Looked up from germline, CDR1 is SGHAT and CDR2 is FQNNGV. The CDR3 is 13 residues long. On this clone itself: The antigen remains undetermined.

Profiling relied on immunoSEQ multiplex PCR, and the TCRdb table lists in-frame clones only, not all of them. The sample has 20,000 to 30,000 clones, more than 80% seen once. The receptor's source is a human donor with classical Hodgkin lymphoma. Sequenced here: peripheral blood mononuclear cells (PBMCs), sampled before the second cycle of nivolumab. This chain connects TRBV11-2 to TRBJ2-5; a weak D match, TRBD2 (6 bases). The better agreement between TRBJ2-7 and the DNA end casts doubt on the J call. Here the CDR3 DNA reads TGTGCCAGCAGTCGAGGACTAACCTACGAGCAGTACTTC. It specifies CASSRGLTYEQYF.